This TCR beta chain is drawn from a study of OX40 agonist ivuxolimab in advanced cancers. Study details: Patients received the agonistic anti-OX40 (CD134) antibody ivuxolimab.

The length of the CDR3 is 13 residues. V was cut by 5 bases and J by 4 bases, with 11 bases left in between. Germline V lookup: CDR1 MNHEY, CDR2 SVGAGI. There are a few counts of this clone. Assay: immunoSEQ multiplex PCR; the TCRdb copy retains only in-frame clones and omits some. The sample includes roughly 73,000 clones, around 82% of them seen just once. The genes are TRBV6-5 and TRBJ1-1; possibly TRBD1 for D (6 bases). The clonotype comes from an adult with an advanced solid tumor such as melanoma, head and neck, liver or kidney cancer. Sequences were derived from CD4+ or CD8+ T cells sorted from blood, sampled in a trial of the OX40 agonist ivuxolimab. The CDR3 nucleotides are TGTGCCAGCAGTAAACAGGGAAGCACTGAAGCTTTCTTT. Translated, it gives CASSKQGSTEAFF.